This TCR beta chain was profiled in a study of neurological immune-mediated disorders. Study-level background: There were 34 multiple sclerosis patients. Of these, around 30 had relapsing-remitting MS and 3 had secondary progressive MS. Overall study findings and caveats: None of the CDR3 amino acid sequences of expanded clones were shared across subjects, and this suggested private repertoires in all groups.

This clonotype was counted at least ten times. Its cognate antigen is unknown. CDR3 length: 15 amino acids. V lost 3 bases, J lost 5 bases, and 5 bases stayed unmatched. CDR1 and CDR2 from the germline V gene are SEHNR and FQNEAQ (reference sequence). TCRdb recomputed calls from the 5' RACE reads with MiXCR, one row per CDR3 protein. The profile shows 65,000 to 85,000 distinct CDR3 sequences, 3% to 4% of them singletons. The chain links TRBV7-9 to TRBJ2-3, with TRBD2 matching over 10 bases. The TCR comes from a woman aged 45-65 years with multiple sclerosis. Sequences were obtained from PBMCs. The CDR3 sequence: CASSFLAGDLDTQYF. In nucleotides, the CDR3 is TGTGCCAGCAGCTTCCTAGCGGGGGACTTAGATACGCAGTATTTT.